The 11 T cell receptor beta chains in this list originate from one sample, sequenced in a study of blood T cell repertoires in COVID-19. Assay used: immunoSEQ multiplex PCR; TCRdb lists only in-frame clones, some missing. The sample records about 260,000 clones, approximately 88% being singletons. Sequenced sample: peripheral blood. The receptors come from a human donor in a cohort sampled during active COVID-19.

V and J are TRBV7-2 and TRBJ2-3, with TRBD1 as a possible D gene (5 bases). Germline values: CDR1 SGHTA, CDR2 FQGNSA. This CDR3 comprises 15 residues. The V and J ends lost 1 base and 5 bases respectively, with 13 bases between them. The chain's CDR3 is CASSLVSQGLDTQYF. In nucleotides, the CDR3 is TGTGCCAGCAGCTTAGTCAGCCAGGGTTTAGATACGCAGTATTTT.

V is TRBV12-3 or TRBV12-4 and J is TRBJ1-4; D not certain. V shed 3 bases and J shed 11 bases, with 10 bases lying between them. There are 12 residues in the CDR3. CDR3 in amino acids: CASSLVDSKLFF. Here the CDR3 DNA reads TGTGCCAGCAGTTTGGTAGACTCCAAACTGTTTTTT.

The V gene is TRBV30, the J gene TRBJ2-6; D gene uncertain. Trimming stripped 5 bases from V and 0 bases from J, with 5 bases between. This CDR3 is built from 13 residues. Germline CDR1 reads GTSNPN; CDR2 reads SVGIG (reference sequence). The CDR3 here is CAWRSSGANVLTF. CDR3 sequence (DNA): TGTGCCTGGCGGAGCTCTGGGGCCAACGTCCTGACTTTC. The full variable domain, in which reference TRBV30 and TRBJ2-6 provide the parts outside the CDR3, is SQTIHQWPATLVQPVGSPLSLECTVEGTSNPNLYWYRQAAGRGLQLLFYSVGIGQISSEVPQNLSASRPQDRQFILSSKKLLLSDSGFYLCAWRSSGANVLTFGAGSRLTVL.

The rearrangement joins TRBV5-1 to TRBJ2-7; D may be TRBD1 (6 bases). V dropped 4 bases and J dropped 0 bases, with 17 bases sitting between them. The germline CDR1 and CDR2 sequences are SGHRS and YFSETQ. There are 16 residues in the CDR3. The CDR3 here is CASSTGQIWSSYEQYF. The CDR3 DNA is TGCGCCAGCAGCACCGGACAGATCTGGAGCTCCTACGAGCAGTACTTC.

This clone was recorded once. The CDR3 protein is CASSRDFQKSYEQYF. The DNA of the CDR3 is TGTGCCAGCAGCCGAGACTTCCAAAAATCCTACGAGCAGTACTTC. The chain combines TRBV7-8 with TRBJ2-7; the D is unclear. Germline values: CDR1 SGHVS, CDR2 FQNEAQ. V was clipped by 5 bases and J by 1 base, with 15 bases between them. This CDR3 spans 15 amino acids.

The chain carries TRBV18 and TRBJ2-1, with 8 nucleotides matching TRBD2. The CDR3 consists of 16 residues. The V gene end was trimmed by 2 bases and the J gene end by 2 bases; junction bases not matched to a gene: 5. Per the germline V gene, CDR1 is KGHSH and CDR2 is LQKENI. This chain's CDR3 is CASSPGRGGPYNEQFF. The CDR3 DNA reads as TGTGCCAGCTCACCAGGACGGGGGGGCCCCTACAATGAGCAGTTCTTC.

V usage is TRBV28 and J usage is TRBJ2-7; 9 positions agree with TRBD2. The V gene end was trimmed by 3 bases and the J gene end by 7 bases; junction bases not matched to a gene: 7. Germline V lookup: CDR1 MDHEN, CDR2 SYDVKM. The CDR3 covers 14 residues. The chain's CDR3 is CASSLAGGPEEQYF. The CDR3 DNA reads as TGTGCCAGCAGTTTGGCGGGAGGGCCGGAAGAGCAGTACTTC.

Concerning this clone itself: Because the CDR3's place on the DNA is in doubt, the DNA is left out and the CDR3 is given as listed by TCRdb. The chain combines TRBV21-1 with TRBJ1-4; the D call of TRBD1 is as the table states it, not checked on the DNA. TRBV21-1 is a pseudogene segment. The CDR3 adds up to 16 amino acids, both ends counted. The chain's CDR3 is CASQVAGGACMRKLFF.

This clone has just a few counts. The genes are TRBV7-6 and TRBJ2-7; D call uncertain. Trimming took 3 bases from V and 2 from J, leaving 11 bases between them. Germline CDR1 and CDR2: SGHVS and FNYEAQ. The length of the CDR3 is 14 residues. The CDR3 region has the DNA TGTGCCAGCAGCTTCAATATAGGAGCCTACGAGCAGTACTTC. It specifies CASSFNIGAYEQYF.

The chain joins TRBV30 to TRBJ2-5, with 8 bases lining up with TRBD1. V lost 6 bases and J lost 7; bases outside the gene matches: 7. Germline values: CDR1 GTSNPN, CDR2 SVGIG (reference sequence). This CDR3 is 12 amino acids long. DNA of the CDR3: TGTGCCTGCTCTCGGGACAGGACGACCCAGTACTTC. It is translated as CACSRDRTTQYF.

The chain combines TRBV28 with TRBJ1-1; 8 nucleotides match TRBD1. Unmatched junction bases numbered 2, after V lost 3 bases and J lost 5 bases. There are 13 residues in the CDR3. Germline CDR1 and CDR2: MDHEN and SYDVKM. The DNA of the CDR3 is TGTGCCAGCAGTTTTCACAGGGGGACTGAAGCTTTCTTT. Its protein product is CASSFHRGTEAFF.